This T cell receptor beta chain comes out of a study of somatic mutations in cytotoxic T cells in rheumatoid arthritis. Background on the study: Blood from the patient (around 30 ml EDTA) was drawn right after diagnosis, pretreatment.

The junction had 15 bases not matched to a gene; V was cut back by 4 bases and J by 7 bases. CDR1 is SGHRS and CDR2 is YFSETQ in the germline V gene. This CDR3 is built from 17 residues. Here immunoSEQ multiplex PCR was the method, and the copy in TCRdb shows in-frame clones only, minus some. This table holds just over 30,000 clones, 75% to 85% found once. Sequencing was carried out using CD8+ T cells sorted from blood. The TCR comes from an adult with rheumatoid arthritis. This chain joins TRBV5-1 and TRBJ1-1, with 11 bases identical to TRBD1. The CDR3 DNA reads TGCGCCAGCAGCCGTATGCCCGGGACAGGGGGTTCCATTGAAGCTTTCTTT. The encoded protein is CASSRMPGTGGSIEAFF.